One and the same sample provided the 27 T cell receptor beta chains below, sequenced in a study of cytomegalovirus exposure and HLA in healthy donors. The PCR ran on 60 Vbeta and 13 Jbeta primers. The protocol was immunoSEQ multiplex PCR, while the TCRdb copy is restricted to in-frame clones and leaves out a portion. Of 200,000 or so clones listed, approximately 84% are singletons. The sequencing sample was made of PBMCs. These receptor sequences come from a woman aged 50 to 65 in good health and CMV-seropositive.

The chain has TRBV7-9 and TRBJ2-5; D perhaps matches TRBD1 (5 bases). Germline loops: CDR1 SEHNR, CDR2 FQNEAQ (reference sequence). The CDR3 has 13 amino acids. Trimming cost V 8 bases and J 4 bases, with 14 bases left between them. The CDR3 region has the DNA TGTGCCAGCGGTGAGCCAGGGTCAGAGACCCAGTACTTC. This translates into CASGEPGSETQYF.

CDR3 DNA sequence: TGTGCCAGCAGCTTGTTTAGGACTGCTGAAGCTTTCTTT. Its protein is CASSLFRTAEAFF. The chain has TRBV5-6 and TRBJ1-1, with no clear D. The germline CDR1 and CDR2 sequences are SGHDT and YYEEEE. CDR3 length equals 13 residues. V was trimmed by 1 base and J by 6 bases, leaving 10 bases between them.

CDR3 DNA: TGTGCCAGCAGCTTAACCGGGACAGGGAACACAGATACGCAGTATTTT. Translation gives CASSLTGTGNTDTQYF. V and J are TRBV7-2 and TRBJ2-3; 9 bases align to TRBD1. Trimming removed 2 bases from V and 2 bases from J; junction bases left unmatched: 5. The germline gives CDR1 SGHTA, CDR2 FQGNSA. This CDR3 spans 16 amino acids. Using reference TRBV7-2 and TRBJ2-3 for the parts outside the CDR3, the full variable domain is GAGVSQSPSNKVTEKGKDVELRCDPISGHTALYWYRQSLGQGLEFLIYFQGNSAPDKSGLPSDRFSAERTGGSVSTLTIQRTQQEDSAVYLCASSLTGTGNTDTQYFGPGTRLTVL.

The chain uses TRBV6-6 and TRBJ1-5, with 8 bases aligning to TRBD1. The J segment lost 3 bases and the V segment lost 6 bases, leaving 4 bases of the junction unmatched. The CDR3 contains 14 residues. CDR1 is MNHNY, CDR2 SVGAGI, per germline (reference sequence). CDR3 nucleotides: TGTGCCAGCAGGACAGGGGAACCCAATCAGCCCCAGCATTTT. Translating gives CASRTGEPNQPQHF.

The chain links TRBV27 to TRBJ1-4, with 8 bases aligning to TRBD1. This CDR3 spans 13 amino acids. CDR1 and CDR2 from the germline V gene are MNHEY and SMNVEV (reference sequence). The V segment lost 8 bases and the J segment 10 bases; nucleotides outside the gene matches: 9. In DNA, the CDR3 is TGTGCCAGCGCTGGCGGGACAGGAGGAAAACTGTTTTTT. It yields the protein CASAGGTGGKLFF.

This sequence joins TRBV7-6 and TRBJ1-5; TRBD1 might be the D (5 bases). V was shortened by 1 base and J by 2 bases, with 15 bases between the two germline ends. Germline V gives CDR1 SGHVS, CDR2 FNYEAQ. This CDR3 region has 17 residues. CDR3 loop: CASSLEAWGDGNQPQHF. Here the CDR3 DNA reads TGTGCCAGCAGCTTAGAAGCTTGGGGCGACGGCAATCAGCCCCAGCATTTT.

V is TRBV2 and J is TRBJ2-2, with 10 positions matching TRBD2. With V trimmed by 4 bases and J by 6 bases, 8 bases remained unmatched. Germline V gene data show CDR1 as SNHLY and CDR2 as FYNNEI. This CDR3 contains 16 residues. CDR3 sequence: CASSVRSGGAAGELFF. In DNA, the CDR3 is TGTGCCAGCAGTGTCCGGAGCGGGGGGGCCGCCGGGGAGCTGTTTTTT.

The CDR3 loop is CASSLVRSTGELFF. Here the CDR3 DNA reads TGTGCCAGCAGCTTAGTGCGTTCCACCGGGGAGCTGTTTTTT. The rearrangement uses TRBV7-8 and TRBJ2-2; D is ambiguous. Trimming took off 1 base at V and 4 bases at J, with 7 bases between the two ends. This CDR3 contains 14 residues. The germline gives CDR1 SGHVS, CDR2 FQNEAQ. Full variable domain (outside the CDR3, taken from reference TRBV7-8 and TRBJ2-2): GAGVSQSPRYKVAKRGQDVALRCDPISGHVSLFWYQQALGQGPEFLTYFQNEAQLDKSGLPSDRFFAERPEGSVSTLKIQRTQQEDSAVYLCASSLVRSTGELFFGEGSRLTVL.

Comments on this clone: One junction end does not reproduce the germline sequence, and a read error may be involved. J is TRBJ2-5 and V is TRBV7-2, with TRBD2 identical over 8 bases. Germline CDR1 reads SGHTA; CDR2 reads FQGNSA. The CDR3 spans 15 residues. CDR3 DNA: TGTGCCAGCAGAGGGCACGGGGGGGCCGGAGAGGCCCAGTACTTC. This encodes CASRGHGGAGEAQYF.

The rearrangement joins TRBV4-2 to TRBJ2-1, with 16 positions matching TRBD2. Per germline, CDR1 LGHNA and CDR2 YNFKEQ. The CDR3 sequence is 18 residues long. V lost 4 bases to trimming and J lost 4 bases; unmatched junction nucleotides: 7. CDR3 protein: CASSRGLAGGVVYNEQFF. CDR3 sequence (DNA): TGTGCCAGCAGCCGGGGACTAGCGGGGGGGGTCGTGTACAATGAGCAGTTCTTC.

V usage is TRBV7-2 and J usage is TRBJ2-5; D ambiguous. Germline V gene lookup returns CDR1 SGHTA and CDR2 FQGNSA. The CDR3 is made up of 12 amino acids. The ends were cut back, 1 base at V and 3 bases at J, with 3 bases in the middle. CDR3 bases: TGTGCCAGCAGCTTAGTTAAAGAGACCCAGTACTTC. Protein sequence: CASSLVKETQYF.

The V and J genes are TRBV21-1 and TRBJ2-3; the table's D call of TRBD2 was not tested on the DNA. TRBV21-1 is annotated as a pseudogene. CDR3 length equals 13 residues. The CDR3 region is CASGCDSGDTQYF. CDR3 DNA: TGTGCCAGCGGTTGCGATAGCGGGGATACGCAGTATTTT.

On this clone itself: One end of the junction does not line up with germline, which may come from a read error. The J gene is TRBJ2-5, the V gene TRBV9; 8 bases match TRBD2. Germline V gives CDR1 SGDLS, CDR2 YYNGEE. The CDR3 covers 15 residues. CDR3 sequence: CAGSVVGGAGETQYF. Here the CDR3 DNA reads TGTGCCGGCAGCGTAGTCGGGGGGGCCGGAGAGACCCAGTACTTC.

V and J are TRBV10-2 and TRBJ2-7; 9 positions agree with TRBD2. The CDR3 contains 15 residues. Germline V CDR1 and CDR2: WSHSY, SAAADI. With V trimmed by 5 bases and J by 1 base, 6 bases remained unmatched. The CDR3 sequence is CASSYLAGKSYEQYF. The CDR3 DNA is TGCGCCAGCAGTTATCTAGCGGGGAAGTCCTACGAGCAGTACTTC.

This clone was picked up a small number of times. V gene TRBV7-9 combines with J gene TRBJ1-4; tentative D call: TRBD1 (6 bases). Trimming cost V 5 bases and J 0 bases, with 19 bases left between them. CDR1 and CDR2 (germline): SEHNR, FQNEAQ (reference sequence). CDR3 length equals 18 residues. The CDR3 sequence is CASSHGGQSQATNEKLFF. CDR3 nucleotides: TGTGCCAGCAGCCACGGAGGACAGAGTCAGGCAACTAATGAAAAACTGTTTTTT.

The chain is built from TRBV18 and TRBJ2-7; TRBD2 might be the D (5 bases). Germline CDR1 reads KGHSH; CDR2 reads LQKENI. With 6 bases removed from V and 6 bases from J, the gap between germline ends came to 21 bases. The CDR3 covers 15 residues. In DNA form, the CDR3 reads TGTGCCAGCTCCGCCGGGGTTATCCCTAATAGCGAGCAGTACTTC. Its translation: CASSAGVIPNSEQYF. The full variable domain, with the rest looked up from reference TRBV18 and TRBJ2-7, is NAGVMQNPRHLVRRRGQEARLRCSPMKGHSHVYWYRQLPEEGLKFMVYLQKENIIDESGMPKERFSAEFPKEGPSILRIQQVVRGDSAAYFCASSAGVIPNSEQYFGPGTRLTVT.

The chain links TRBV12-5 to TRBJ2-5, with 12 bases that match TRBD2. The V and J ends lost 5 bases and 6 bases, in that order; junction bases with no gene match: 10. This CDR3 region has 16 residues. Germline V lookup: CDR1 LGHNT, CDR2 FRNRAP. The DNA for the CDR3 is TGTGCTAGTGGTGCCTCCCCTAGCGGGGGGGGAAAGACCCAGTACTTC. As protein: CASGASPSGGGKTQYF.

J is TRBJ1-3 and V is TRBV6-6; a possible D gene is TRBD1 (5 bases). This CDR3 has 13 residues. The germline V gene encodes CDR1 MNHNY and CDR2 SVGAGI (reference sequence). V gave up 6 bases and J gave up 4 bases, with 10 bases separating them. The CDR3 DNA reads as TGTGCCAGCAGGGGAAACAGGGGAAACACCATATATTTT. It is translated as CASRGNRGNTIYF.

The J gene is TRBJ1-4, the V gene TRBV5-3, with 8 bases identical to TRBD1. TRBV5-3 is designated an ORF whose function remains uncertain. CDR3 length equals 19 residues. The J segment lost 0 bases and the V segment lost 0 bases, leaving 10 bases of the junction unmatched. DNA of the CDR3: TGTGCCAGAAGCTTGGTTTCAGGGGGCAAGAGGGCAACTAATGAAAAACTGTTTTTT. This translates into CARSLVSGGKRATNEKLFF.

CDR3 in amino acids: CASSTLSGTVEQYF. CDR3 bases: TGTGCCAGTAGTACCCTATCCGGGACAGTCGAGCAGTACTTC. The rearrangement links TRBV19 to TRBJ2-7; 7 nucleotides line up with TRBD1. The CDR3 is 14 residues long. V gave up 4 bases and J gave up 6 bases; unmatched junction bases: 9. Per germline, CDR1 LNHDA and CDR2 SQIVND (reference sequence).

Notes on this clone: This is likely a read error, given that the CDR3 carries no conserved phenylalanine or tryptophan at its end. This chain joins TRBV5-1 and TRBJ2-3; a weak D match, TRBD1 (6 bases). Trimming pared 5 bases from V and 0 bases from J, leaving 16 bases between. Germline CDR1 is SGHRS and CDR2 is YFSETQ. This CDR3 has 16 amino acids. Here the CDR3 reads CASSRNDRPSTDTQYL. In nucleotides, the CDR3 is TGCGCCAGCAGTCGTAATGACAGGCCTAGCACAGATACGCAGTATCTT.

This rearrangement joins TRBV28 to TRBJ1-4, with a tentative D call TRBD1 (6 bases). The V and J ends lost 4 bases and 7 bases respectively, with 22 bases between them. The CDR3 length is 17 residues. In germline, CDR1 is MDHEN, CDR2 SYDVKM. The CDR3 DNA follows: TGTGCCAGCAGTTCACTGCCGGGGGAGGGGGTAACTGAAAAACTGTTTTTT. Translating it yields CASSSLPGEGVTEKLFF.

The CDR3 DNA reads TGTGCCACCAGCAGTGAATCCGGGACAGTTGGAAACACCATATATTTT. As protein: CATSSESGTVGNTIYF. This sequence joins TRBV15 and TRBJ1-3, with 7 bases matching TRBD1. The CDR3 sequence is 16 residues long. V was pared by 3 bases and J by 3 bases, with 8 bases of the junction left unmatched. Germline loops: CDR1 LNHNV, CDR2 YYDKDF (reference sequence).

The rearrangement links TRBV14 to TRBJ2-5; TRBD1 might be the D (7 bases). V was cut by 4 bases and J by 3 bases, with 9 bases left in between. Germline-derived CDR1 and CDR2 are SGHDN and FVKESK. The CDR3 totals 13 residues. The CDR3 loop is CASSRRGEETQYF. The DNA of the CDR3 is TGTGCCAGCAGCCGCAGGGGGGAAGAGACCCAGTACTTC. Full variable domain (remainder filled in from reference TRBV14 and TRBJ2-5): EAGVTQFPSHSVIEKGQTVTLRCDPISGHDNLYWYRRVMGKEIKFLLHFVKESKQDESGMPNNRFLAERTGGTYSTLKVQPAELEDSGVYFCASSRRGEETQYFGPGTRLLVL.

The V call is TRBV18, the J call TRBJ2-5; the D gene is possibly TRBD1 (6 bases). V was trimmed by 5 bases and J by 2 bases, leaving 6 bases between them. This CDR3 spans 12 amino acids. Germline V gene data show CDR1 as KGHSH and CDR2 as LQKENI. CDR3 in amino acids: CASSTGQETQYF. CDR3 in DNA: TGTGCCAGCTCAACAGGGCAAGAGACCCAGTACTTC.

The J gene is TRBJ1-6, the V gene TRBV2; 7 nucleotides line up with TRBD1. Looked up from germline, CDR1 is SNHLY and CDR2 is FYNNEI. This CDR3 comprises 14 residues. The trim removed 7 bases at V and 5 bases at J, leaving 5 bases unmatched. CDR3 in DNA: TGTGCCAGCATGCGGCAGGGGGATAATTCACCCCTCCACTTT. Translating it yields CASMRQGDNSPLHF.

This clone was seen only once. V is TRBV5-1 and J is TRBJ2-3, with 15 bases matching TRBD2. V shed 4 bases, J shed 2 bases, and the junction held 5 bases outside the gene matches. The CDR3 is 17 amino acids. From germline, CDR1 is SGHRS and CDR2 YFSETQ. The CDR3 loop is CASSPGLAGGYTDTQYF. The CDR3 nucleotides read TGCGCCAGCAGCCCGGGACTAGCGGGGGGCTACACAGATACGCAGTATTTT.